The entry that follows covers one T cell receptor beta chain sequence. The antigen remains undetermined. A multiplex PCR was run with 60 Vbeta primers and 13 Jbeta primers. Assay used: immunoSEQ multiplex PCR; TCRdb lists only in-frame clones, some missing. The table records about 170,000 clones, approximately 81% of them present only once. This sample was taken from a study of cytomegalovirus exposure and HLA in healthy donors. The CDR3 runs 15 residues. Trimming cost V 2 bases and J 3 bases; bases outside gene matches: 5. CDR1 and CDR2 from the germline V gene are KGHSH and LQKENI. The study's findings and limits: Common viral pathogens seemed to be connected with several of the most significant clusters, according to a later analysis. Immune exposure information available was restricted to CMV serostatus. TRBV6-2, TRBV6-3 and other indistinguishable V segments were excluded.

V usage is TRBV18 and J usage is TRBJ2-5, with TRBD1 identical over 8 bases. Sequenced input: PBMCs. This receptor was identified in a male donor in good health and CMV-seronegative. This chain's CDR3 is CASSPGGQGEETQYF. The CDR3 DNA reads TGTGCCAGCTCACCAGGAGGACAGGGAGAAGAGACCCAGTACTTC.